These 26 T cell receptor beta chains share one sample of origin, sequenced in a study of CD4 T cells in relation to SARS-CoV-2 and coronaviruses. The antigens for these receptors are not known. Method: immunoSEQ multiplex PCR; TCRdb's copy keeps in-frame clones and lacks some. The table includes about 22,000 clones, 68% detected once. CD4+ T cells from unexposed donors were obtained before the COVID-19 pandemic (2011-2018). CD4+ T cells were isolated from the cells after more than 8 days of culture. The sequenced material came from CD4+ T cells from PBMCs, cultured in vitro. The source of these receptors is a human donor in good health.

This rearrangement joins TRBV18 to TRBJ2-7; TRBD1 agrees at 10 bases. Germline V lookup: CDR1 KGHSH, CDR2 LQKENI. The V and J ends lost 3 bases and 2 bases, in that order; junction bases with no gene match: 1. This CDR3 has 14 amino acids. The CDR3, as DNA: TGTGCCAGCTCACCTGGGACAGGGGCCTACGAGCAGTACTTC. Translated: CASSPGTGAYEQYF. The variable domain in full, completed from reference TRBV18 and TRBJ2-7, reads NAGVMQNPRHLVRRRGQEARLRCSPMKGHSHVYWYRQLPEEGLKFMVYLQKENIIDESGMPKERFSAEFPKEGPSILRIQQVVRGDSAAYFCASSPGTGAYEQYFGPGTRLTVT.

The rearrangement joins TRBV4-1 to TRBJ2-1; 15 bases match TRBD2. The CDR3 has 15 amino acids. Germline trimming cut 5 bases from V and 7 bases from J; bases unmatched to any gene: 3. Germline-derived CDR1 and CDR2 are MGHRA and YSYEKL. CDR3 DNA: TGCGCCAGCAGCTTGGGACTAGCGGGAGGAAATGAGCAGTTCTTC. This gives the protein CASSLGLAGGNEQFF.

The chain is built from TRBV21-1 and TRBJ2-7; the table's D gene call, TRBD2, was not cross checked with the DNA. TRBV21-1 represents a pseudogene. The CDR3 covers 16 residues. Written as DNA, the CDR3 is TGTGCCACCCGTCCAATCCTAGAACGCTTCCTATACGAGCAGTACTTC. Encoded protein: CATRPILERFLYEQYF.

By share of the sample, this clone is medium-sized. V and J are TRBV29-1 and TRBJ2-1; D perhaps matches TRBD1 (6 bases). V gave up 1 base and J gave up 5 bases, with 9 bases separating them. This CDR3 contains 13 residues. Germline CDR1 SQVTM, CDR2 ANQGSEA. CDR3 DNA sequence: TGCAGCGTTGAAGGGGCAGGGGACAATGAGCAGTTCTTC. Its translation is CSVEGAGDNEQFF.

This chain uses TRBV27 with TRBJ2-5, with TRBD2 matching 7 bases. J lost 4 bases, V lost 5 bases, and 10 bases had no gene match. The CDR3 totals 15 residues. Germline CDR1 reads MNHEY; CDR2 reads SMNVEV (reference sequence). CDR3 coding DNA: TGTGCCAGCAGTCCCTTCGGTGGGGGGGGAGAGACCCAGTACTTC. Protein sequence: CASSPFGGGGETQYF.

The rearrangement uses TRBV6-4 and TRBJ2-7, with D hard to call. Germline V gene lookup returns CDR1 MRHNA and CDR2 SNTAGT. The CDR3 totals 12 residues. Trimming shortened V by 8 bases and J by 3 bases, and 11 bases separated the two germline ends. Here the CDR3 reads CASAVDIYEQYF. The CDR3 coding sequence is TGTGCCAGCGCGGTAGATATCTACGAGCAGTACTTC.

There are a few counts of this clone. The chain uses TRBV5-1 and TRBJ2-2; 8 bases line up with TRBD2. From germline, CDR1 is SGHRS and CDR2 YFSETQ. Losses at the gene ends were 2 bases for V and 7 bases for J; bases not matched to a gene: 10. The CDR3 consists of 16 residues. In nucleotides, the CDR3 is TGCGCCAGCAGCTTAGGTTCAGCGGGGGCGCTCGGGGAGCTGTTTTTT. Its protein is CASSLGSAGALGELFF. The full variable domain, in which reference TRBV5-1 and TRBJ2-2 provide the parts outside the CDR3, is KAGVTQTPRYLIKTRGQQVTLSCSPISGHRSVSWYQQTPGQGLQFLFEYFSETQRNKGNFPGRFSGRQFSNSRSEMNVSTLELGDSALYLCASSLGSAGALGELFFGEGSRLTVL.

The chain combines TRBV19 with TRBJ2-6; D is unclear. The CDR3 contains 17 residues. Germline lookup yields CDR1 LNHDA and CDR2 SQIVND (reference sequence). Trimming removed 3 bases at V and 0 bases at J, with 12 bases between. The DNA for the CDR3 is TGTGCCAGTAGTATGAACAGTCCGCGCTCTGGGGCCAACGTCCTGACTTTC. Translated: CASSMNSPRSGANVLTF.

This clone appeared once. The genes are TRBV7-2 and TRBJ2-4, with 11 bases matching TRBD2. CDR3 length: 17 residues. Germline-derived CDR1 and CDR2 are SGHTA and FQGNSA. J was trimmed by 1 base and V by 5 bases; bases with no gene match: 7. In DNA form, the CDR3 reads TGTGCCAGCAGCGAACGGCCTAGCGGGGGGGCCAAAAACATTCAGTACTTC. Its translation: CASSERPSGGAKNIQYF.

This clone is medium-sized within its sample. This rearrangement joins TRBV9 to TRBJ2-5, with 8 bases that match TRBD1. The germline gives CDR1 SGDLS, CDR2 YYNGEE. This CDR3 is built from 16 residues. J lost 1 base, V lost 3 bases, and 8 bases had no gene match. The CDR3 DNA follows: TGTGCCAGCAGCGAAGGGACAGGAAACATCCAAGAGACCCAGTACTTC. It yields the protein CASSEGTGNIQETQYF.

The rearrangement links TRBV5-1 to TRBJ2-1; D is undetermined. Trimming shortened V by 0 bases and J by 0 bases, and 7 bases separated the two germline ends. The CDR3 contains 15 residues. Germline V CDR1 and CDR2: SGHRS, YFSETQ. CDR3 in amino acids: CASSLEQSSYNEQFF. The CDR3 DNA reads as TGCGCCAGCAGCTTGGAACAGAGCTCCTACAATGAGCAGTTCTTC.

The V and J genes are TRBV19 and TRBJ2-1; tentative D call: TRBD2 (5 bases). V was trimmed by 5 bases and J by 10 bases, leaving 15 bases between them. The V gene's germline CDR1 is LNHDA and CDR2 SQIVND (reference sequence). CDR3 length equals 13 residues. The CDR3 region is CASSAGILGEQFF. The CDR3 DNA sequence: TGTGCCAGTAGTGCGGGCATATTGGGGGAGCAGTTCTTC.

This sequence joins TRBV7-2 and TRBJ2-3; TRBD2 might be the D (7 bases). Germline CDR1 reads SGHTA; CDR2 reads FQGNSA. The CDR3 sequence is 17 residues long. Trimming pared 3 bases from V and 6 bases from J, leaving 22 bases between. Here the CDR3 DNA reads TGTGCCAGCAGCTTCAGTATAGGCGGGGGCCGCGAGGATACGCAGTATTTT. It yields the protein CASSFSIGGGREDTQYF.

V gene TRBV20-1 combines with J gene TRBJ1-2; D call uncertain. Germline CDR1 is DFQATT and CDR2 is SNEGSKA (reference sequence). The CDR3 length is 11 residues. The CDR3 reads CTTREDYGYTF. DNA of the CDR3: TGCACCACCCGTGAGGACTATGGCTACACCTTC.

This chain links TRBV9 with TRBJ2-5, with D hard to call. Looked up from germline, CDR1 is SGDLS and CDR2 is YYNGEE. The CDR3 is made up of 13 amino acids. Trimming removed 3 bases at V and 4 bases at J, with 10 bases between. The CDR3 is CASSERPGETQYF. Written as DNA, the CDR3 is TGTGCCAGCAGCGAGCGCCCCGGAGAGACCCAGTACTTC.

The rearrangement links TRBV7-2 to TRBJ2-5, with 15 bases aligning to TRBD2. The V gene's germline CDR1 is SGHTA and CDR2 FQGNSA. The ends lost 5 bases at V and 2 bases at J; junction bases unmatched: 3. The CDR3 consists of 16 residues. CDR3 loop: CASSLGTSGGQETQYF. CDR3 DNA sequence: TGTGCCAGCAGCCTGGGGACTAGCGGGGGGCAAGAGACCCAGTACTTC.

The rearrangement links TRBV3-1 (or the pseudogene TRBV3-2) to TRBJ2-2; maybe TRBD1 (6 bases). CDR3 length equals 15 residues. V shed 4 bases and J shed 4 bases, with 13 bases lying between them. Germline V CDR1 and CDR2: LGHDT, YNNKEL (reference sequence). DNA for the CDR3: TGTGCCAGCAGCCGAAGGACAGCACGCACCGGGGAGCTGTTTTTT. Amino acid sequence: CASSRRTARTGELFF.

This clone was counted a few times. The genes are TRBV4-1 and TRBJ1-1; TRBD1 is a possible D gene (5 bases). CDR1 and CDR2 (germline): MGHRA, YSYEKL. The V and J ends lost 1 base and 1 base respectively, with 10 bases between them. The CDR3 has 15 amino acids. CDR3 in DNA: TGCGCCAGCAGCCAAGGTGGGGGGAGGAACACTGAAGCTTTCTTT. Translation gives CASSQGGGRNTEAFF.

The chain joins TRBV5-6 to TRBJ1-1; D gene ambiguous. Trimming stripped 0 bases from V and 4 bases from J, with 1 base between. Germline CDR1 and CDR2: SGHDT and YYEEEE. The CDR3 totals 11 residues. The CDR3 DNA is TGTGCCAGCAGCTTGGGCACTGAAGCTTTCTTT. It specifies CASSLGTEAFF.

This clone has a handful of counts. The chain couples TRBV7-9 to TRBJ1-3; D gene ambiguous. Trimming removed 5 bases from V and 0 bases from J, with 8 bases in between. Germline V lookup: CDR1 SEHNR, CDR2 FQNEAQ (reference sequence). The CDR3 length is 14 residues. CDR3 nucleotides: TGTGCCAGCAGCGCCGGATACTCTGGAAACACCATATATTTT. Protein product: CASSAGYSGNTIYF.

The gene calls are TRBV6-6 and TRBJ2-3; D not certain. The CDR3 is 14 amino acids. Germline loops: CDR1 MNHNY, CDR2 SVGAGI (reference sequence). V lost 0 bases, J lost 0 bases, and 4 bases lay in between. Here the CDR3 DNA reads TGTGCCAGCAGTTACTCGATTAGCACAGATACGCAGTATTTT. This codes for CASSYSISTDTQYF.

The chain links TRBV24-1 to TRBJ2-1; TRBD1 agrees at 11 bases. Per germline, CDR1 KGHDR and CDR2 SFDVKD. Trimming at V came to 4 bases and at J to 5 bases, leaving 6 bases not matched to a gene. CDR3 length: 16 residues. CDR3 region: CATSEAGTGGNNEQFF. DNA of the CDR3: TGTGCCACCAGTGAGGCCGGGACAGGGGGGAACAATGAGCAGTTCTTC.

This clone was counted a few times. This chain uses TRBV4-1 with TRBJ1-4, with a weak D call TRBD1 (5 bases). V was trimmed by 3 bases and J by 5 bases, leaving 13 bases between them. Germline V gives CDR1 MGHRA, CDR2 YSYEKL. The length of the CDR3 is 15 residues. For the CDR3, the DNA is TGCGCCAGCAGCCAGACCGGGACGACGAATGAAAAACTGTTTTTT. Its protein is CASSQTGTTNEKLFF.

The chain links TRBV3-1 (or the pseudogene TRBV3-2) to TRBJ2-3; D is unresolved. CDR1 is LGHDT, CDR2 YNNKEL, per germline (reference sequence). This CDR3 spans 11 amino acids. CDR3 amino acids: CASRNTDTQYF. The DNA for the CDR3 is TGTGCGAGTAGAAACACAGATACGCAGTATTTT.

The chain combines TRBV14 with TRBJ2-2; D unclear. The CDR3 is 10 amino acids. V was trimmed by 4 bases and J by 6 bases, leaving 0 bases between them. Germline V lookup: CDR1 SGHDN, CDR2 FVKESK. The CDR3 DNA reads TGTGCCAGCAGCCCCGGGGAGCTGTTTTTT. Translation gives CASSPGELFF. Together with reference TRBV14 and TRBJ2-2, the CDR3 gives the full variable domain: EAGVTQFPSHSVIEKGQTVTLRCDPISGHDNLYWYRRVMGKEIKFLLHFVKESKQDESGMPNNRFLAERTGGTYSTLKVQPAELEDSGVYFCASSPGELFFGEGSRLTVL.

The genes are TRBV29-1 and TRBJ2-5; 8 nucleotides line up with TRBD1. Looked up from germline, CDR1 is SQVTM and CDR2 is ANQGSEA. Germline trimming cut 5 bases from V and 2 bases from J; bases unmatched to any gene: 7. This CDR3 has 14 residues. The CDR3 is CSVTGQGQQETQYF. The CDR3, as DNA: TGCAGCGTTACCGGACAGGGCCAGCAAGAGACCCAGTACTTC.